This is a list of T cell receptor beta chains from one sample in a study of T cell repertoires in cytomegalovirus infection. TCRdb re-called the reads through MiXCR, storing one row per CDR3 protein. Of around 450,000 distinct CDR3 sequences in the sample, around 32% were seen once. Material: PBMCs. These TCRs come from a human donor in good health (CMV status not recorded). Some clones in this sample may be carry-over from other donors' samples. CDR3s include the opening cysteine and the closing phenylalanine or tryptophan.

cdr3_aa: CASSGTSGGDEQYF
v_call: TRBV2
j_call: TRBJ2-7

cdr3_aa: CASRESGGSYNEQFF
v_call: TRBV5-6
j_call: TRBJ2-1

cdr3_aa: CSSSQDKNQPQHF
v_call: TRBV6-2/TRBV6-3
j_call: TRBJ1-5

cdr3_aa: CASSFTPGGAGANVLTF
v_call: TRBV7-2
j_call: TRBJ2-6

cdr3_aa: CASSPPDRGAVVGYTF
v_call: TRBV12-3/TRBV12-4
j_call: TRBJ1-2

cdr3_aa: CASRGGINEKLFF
v_call: TRBV10-3
j_call: TRBJ1-4

cdr3_aa: CASSRKAPFGRGDNSPLHF
v_call: TRBV3-1
j_call: TRBJ1-6

cdr3_aa: CALGFQGAPSNYGYTF
v_call: TRBV5-4
j_call: TRBJ1-2

cdr3_aa: CASSATSGSSYNEQFF
v_call: TRBV12-3/TRBV12-4
j_call: TRBJ2-1

cdr3_aa: CASSFKAGLTGELFF
v_call: TRBV12-3/TRBV12-4
j_call: TRBJ2-2

cdr3_aa: CASSLLGGAGETQYF
v_call: TRBV7-2
j_call: TRBJ2-5

cdr3_aa: CASSSDRFNYGYTF
v_call: TRBV12-3/TRBV12-4
j_call: TRBJ1-2

cdr3_aa: CASKTGGNSPLHF
v_call: TRBV28
j_call: TRBJ1-6

cdr3_aa: CASTHKASGTGYEQYF
v_call: TRBV27
j_call: TRBJ2-7

cdr3_aa: CASSPWINEKLFF
v_call: TRBV6-1
j_call: TRBJ1-4

cdr3_aa: CASSLANMGRNIQYF
v_call: TRBV7-2
j_call: TRBJ2-4

cdr3_aa: CASRSTGGPQPQHF
v_call: TRBV6-2/TRBV6-3
j_call: TRBJ1-5

cdr3_aa: CSARDWGGHGDNQPQHF
v_call: TRBV20-1
j_call: TRBJ1-5

cdr3_aa: CACETRGPNYGYTF
v_call: TRBV7-6
j_call: TRBJ1-2

cdr3_aa: CASSRLHYNEQFF
v_call: TRBV3-1
j_call: TRBJ2-1

cdr3_aa: CASSPEVYNEQFF
v_call: TRBV7-3
j_call: TRBJ2-1

cdr3_aa: CASKENNQPQHF
v_call: TRBV28
j_call: TRBJ1-5

cdr3_aa: CASTGGSDTQYF
v_call: TRBV6-5
j_call: TRBJ2-3

cdr3_aa: CASSLQRAGTDTQYF
v_call: TRBV7-3
j_call: TRBJ2-3

cdr3_aa: CSASVWGPENEQFF
v_call: TRBV20-1
j_call: TRBJ2-1

cdr3_aa: CASSQGLLGNEQFF
v_call: TRBV4-1
j_call: TRBJ2-1

cdr3_aa: CASSSDREEAAIYF
v_call: TRBV7-9
j_call: TRBJ1-3

cdr3_aa: CSAEYNEQFF
v_call: TRBV20-1
j_call: TRBJ2-1

cdr3_aa: CASSNNLGTEAFF
v_call: TRBV12-3/TRBV12-4
j_call: TRBJ1-1

cdr3_aa: CSAKTSGGHGAQYF
v_call: TRBV20-1
j_call: TRBJ2-3

cdr3_aa: CASSLAQASFTEAFF
v_call: TRBV7-8
j_call: TRBJ1-1

cdr3_aa: CASRDGPTAAQHF
v_call: TRBV6-5
j_call: TRBJ1-5

cdr3_aa: CASGRGVYGEQYF
v_call: TRBV12-3/TRBV12-4
j_call: TRBJ2-7

cdr3_aa: CSARWRAGGQSSRGDTQYF
v_call: TRBV20-1
j_call: TRBJ2-3

cdr3_aa: CASSFRVNSPLHF
v_call: TRBV14
j_call: TRBJ1-6

cdr3_aa: CASSLGETGPLYEQYF
v_call: TRBV7-2
j_call: TRBJ2-7

cdr3_aa: CATSSPLAGRRDTQYF
v_call: TRBV15
j_call: TRBJ2-3

cdr3_aa: CATSDLTSGGGGEQFF
v_call: TRBV24-1
j_call: TRBJ2-1

cdr3_aa: CDSSLQDRDRRGYTF
v_call: TRBV4-1
j_call: TRBJ1-2

cdr3_aa: CASSEVGGRTDTQYF
v_call: TRBV6-1
j_call: TRBJ2-3

cdr3_aa: CSARDPTLGTDTQYF
v_call: TRBV20-1
j_call: TRBJ2-3

cdr3_aa: CSARVMGNTEAFF
v_call: TRBV20-1
j_call: TRBJ1-1

cdr3_aa: CASTKPAESYGYTF
v_call: TRBV12-3/TRBV12-4
j_call: TRBJ1-2

cdr3_aa: CASRSRLDLSAAFF
v_call: TRBV7-2
j_call: TRBJ1-1

cdr3_aa: CSARVTGSYNSPLHF
v_call: TRBV20-1
j_call: TRBJ1-6

cdr3_aa: CASSLDLEGTGDYGYTF
v_call: TRBV5-6
j_call: TRBJ1-2

cdr3_aa: CASGQTGGWWAFF
v_call: TRBV12-5
j_call: TRBJ1-1

cdr3_aa: CASSFFTATSGNTIYF
v_call: TRBV6-2/TRBV6-3
j_call: TRBJ1-3

cdr3_aa: CASSSTGTSGPDTQYF
v_call: TRBV28
j_call: TRBJ2-3

cdr3_aa: CATSRDFGGPSTDTQYF
v_call: TRBV15
j_call: TRBJ2-3

cdr3_aa: CASSPGGGPYSNQPQHF
v_call: TRBV11-2
j_call: TRBJ1-5

cdr3_aa: CASSSRKSTGELFF
v_call: TRBV28
j_call: TRBJ2-2

cdr3_aa: CASSQDLEPMIGAFF
v_call: TRBV4-3
j_call: TRBJ1-1

cdr3_aa: CASKGGGPTNEKLFF
v_call: TRBV12-3/TRBV12-4
j_call: TRBJ1-4